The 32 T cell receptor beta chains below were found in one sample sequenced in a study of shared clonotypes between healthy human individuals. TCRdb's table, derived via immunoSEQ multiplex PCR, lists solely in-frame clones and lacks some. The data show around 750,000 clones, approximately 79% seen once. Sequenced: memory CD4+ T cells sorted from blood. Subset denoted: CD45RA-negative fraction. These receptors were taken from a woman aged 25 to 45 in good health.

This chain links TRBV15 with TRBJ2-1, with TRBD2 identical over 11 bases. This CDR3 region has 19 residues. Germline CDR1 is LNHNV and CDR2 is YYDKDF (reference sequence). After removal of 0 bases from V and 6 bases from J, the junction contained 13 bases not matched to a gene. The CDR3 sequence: CATSRDKVASGRSGNEQFF. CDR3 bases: TGTGCCACCAGCAGAGATAAGGTGGCTAGCGGGAGGTCGGGCAATGAGCAGTTCTTC.

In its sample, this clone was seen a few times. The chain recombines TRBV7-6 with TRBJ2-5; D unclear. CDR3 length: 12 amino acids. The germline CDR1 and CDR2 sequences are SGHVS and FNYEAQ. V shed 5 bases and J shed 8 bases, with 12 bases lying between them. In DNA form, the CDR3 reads TGTGCCAGCAGCGGTTGGAGCCGAACCCAGTACTTC. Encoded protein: CASSGWSRTQYF.

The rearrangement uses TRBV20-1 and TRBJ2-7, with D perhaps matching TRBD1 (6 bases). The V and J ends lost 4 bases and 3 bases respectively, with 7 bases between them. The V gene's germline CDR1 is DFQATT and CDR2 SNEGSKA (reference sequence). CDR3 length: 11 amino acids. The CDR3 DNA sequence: TGCAGTGCTAACAGGGACTACGAGCAGTACTTC. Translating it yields CSANRDYEQYF.

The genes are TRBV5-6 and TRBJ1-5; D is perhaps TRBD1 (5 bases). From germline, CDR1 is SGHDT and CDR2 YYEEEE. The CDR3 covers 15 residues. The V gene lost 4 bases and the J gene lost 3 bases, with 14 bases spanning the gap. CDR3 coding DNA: TGTGCCAGCAGCGCCCTGGGGCAGCCCAATCAGCCCCAGCATTTT. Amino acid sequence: CASSALGQPNQPQHF.

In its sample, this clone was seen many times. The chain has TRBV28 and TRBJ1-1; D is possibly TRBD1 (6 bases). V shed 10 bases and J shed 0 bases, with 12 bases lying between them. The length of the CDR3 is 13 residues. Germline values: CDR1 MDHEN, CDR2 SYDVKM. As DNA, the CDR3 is TGTGCCACCCAGGGGCAGATGAACACTGAAGCTTTCTTT. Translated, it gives CATQGQMNTEAFF.

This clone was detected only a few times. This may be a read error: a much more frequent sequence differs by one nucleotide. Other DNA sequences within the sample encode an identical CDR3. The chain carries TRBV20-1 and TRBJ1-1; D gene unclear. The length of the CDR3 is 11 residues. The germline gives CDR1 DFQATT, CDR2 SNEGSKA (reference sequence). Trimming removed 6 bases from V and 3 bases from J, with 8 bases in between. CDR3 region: CSADKDTEAFF. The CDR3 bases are TGCAGTGCAGACAAGGACACTGAAGCTTTCTTT.

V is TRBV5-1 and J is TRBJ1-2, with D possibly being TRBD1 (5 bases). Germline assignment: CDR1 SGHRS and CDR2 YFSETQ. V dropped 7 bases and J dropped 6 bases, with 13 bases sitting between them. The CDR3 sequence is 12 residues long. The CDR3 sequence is CASASGAHGYTF. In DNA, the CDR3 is TGCGCCAGCGCCAGCGGGGCCCATGGCTACACCTTC.

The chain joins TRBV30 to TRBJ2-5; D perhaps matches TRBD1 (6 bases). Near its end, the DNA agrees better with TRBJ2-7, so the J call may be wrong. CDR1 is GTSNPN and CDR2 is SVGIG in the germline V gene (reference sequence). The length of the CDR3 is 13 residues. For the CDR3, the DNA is TGTGCCTGGAGTGTACAGGGACGTTTCGAGCAGTACTTC. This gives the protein CAWSVQGRFEQYF.

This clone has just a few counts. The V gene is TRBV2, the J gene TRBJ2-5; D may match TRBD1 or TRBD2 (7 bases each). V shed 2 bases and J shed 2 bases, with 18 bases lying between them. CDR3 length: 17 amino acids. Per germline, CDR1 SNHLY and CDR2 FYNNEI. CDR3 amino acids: CASSERTGGGIQETQYF. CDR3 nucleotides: TGTGCCAGCAGTGAACGGACAGGCGGGGGAATACAAGAGACCCAGTACTTC. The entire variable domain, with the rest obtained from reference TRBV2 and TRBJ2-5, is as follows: EPEVTQTPSHQVTQMGQEVILRCVPISNHLYFYWYRQILGQKVEFLVSFYNNEISEKSEIFDDQFSVERPDGSNFTLKIRSTKLEDSAMYFCASSERTGGGIQETQYFGPGTRLLVL.

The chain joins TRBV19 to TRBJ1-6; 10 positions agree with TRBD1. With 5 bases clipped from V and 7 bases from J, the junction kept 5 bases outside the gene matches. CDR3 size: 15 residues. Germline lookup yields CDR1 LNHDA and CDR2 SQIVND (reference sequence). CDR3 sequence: CASSARDRGNSPLHF. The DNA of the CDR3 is TGTGCCAGTAGTGCCCGGGACAGGGGAAATTCACCCCTCCACTTT. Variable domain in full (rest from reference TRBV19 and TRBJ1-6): DGGITQSPKYLFRKEGQNVTLSCEQNLNHDAMYWYRQDPGQGLRLIYYSQIVNDFQKGDIAEGYSVSREKKESFPLTVTSAQKNPTAFYLCASSARDRGNSPLHFGNGTRLTVT.

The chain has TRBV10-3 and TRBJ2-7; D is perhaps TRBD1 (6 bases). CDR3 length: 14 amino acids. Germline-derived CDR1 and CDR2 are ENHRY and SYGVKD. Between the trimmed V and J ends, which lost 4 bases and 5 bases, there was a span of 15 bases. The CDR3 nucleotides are TGTGCCATCAGTGTGGAACAGGGCTACCACGAGCAGTACTTC. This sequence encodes CAISVEQGYHEQYF.

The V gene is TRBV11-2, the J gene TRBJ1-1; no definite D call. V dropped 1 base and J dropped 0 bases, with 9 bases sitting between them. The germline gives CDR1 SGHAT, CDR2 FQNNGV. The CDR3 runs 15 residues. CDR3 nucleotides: TGTGCCAGCAGCTTAGCGACTTACATGAACACTGAAGCTTTCTTT. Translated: CASSLATYMNTEAFF.

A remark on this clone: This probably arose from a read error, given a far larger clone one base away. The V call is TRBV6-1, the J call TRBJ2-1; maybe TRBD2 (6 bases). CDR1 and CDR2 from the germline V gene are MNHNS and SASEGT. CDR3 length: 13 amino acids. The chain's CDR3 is CTSVGGFYNEQFF. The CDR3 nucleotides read TGTACCAGCGTCGGGGGATTTTACAATGAGCAGTTCTTC.

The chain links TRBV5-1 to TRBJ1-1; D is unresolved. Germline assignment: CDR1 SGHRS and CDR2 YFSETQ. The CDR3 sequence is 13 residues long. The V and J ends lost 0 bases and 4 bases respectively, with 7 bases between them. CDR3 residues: CASSLGSGTEAFF. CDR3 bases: TGCGCCAGCAGCTTGGGTAGCGGCACTGAAGCTTTCTTT. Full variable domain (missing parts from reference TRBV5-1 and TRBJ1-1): KAGVTQTPRYLIKTRGQQVTLSCSPISGHRSVSWYQQTPGQGLQFLFEYFSETQRNKGNFPGRFSGRQFSNSRSEMNVSTLELGDSALYLCASSLGSGTEAFFGQGTRLTVV.

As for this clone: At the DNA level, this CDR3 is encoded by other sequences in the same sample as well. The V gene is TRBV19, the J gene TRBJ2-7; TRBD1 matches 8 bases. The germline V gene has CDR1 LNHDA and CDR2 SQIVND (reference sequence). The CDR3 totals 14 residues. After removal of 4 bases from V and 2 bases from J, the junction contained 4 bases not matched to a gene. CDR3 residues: CASSTGQGTYEQYF. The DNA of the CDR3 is TGTGCCAGTAGTACCGGACAGGGAACCTACGAGCAGTACTTC.

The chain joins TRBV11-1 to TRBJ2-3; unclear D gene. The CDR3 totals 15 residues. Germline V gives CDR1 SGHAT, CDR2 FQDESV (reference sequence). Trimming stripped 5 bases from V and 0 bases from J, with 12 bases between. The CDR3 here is CASSGLGGSTDTQYF. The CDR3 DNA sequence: TGTGCCAGCAGCGGGCTAGGTGGAAGCACAGATACGCAGTATTTT.

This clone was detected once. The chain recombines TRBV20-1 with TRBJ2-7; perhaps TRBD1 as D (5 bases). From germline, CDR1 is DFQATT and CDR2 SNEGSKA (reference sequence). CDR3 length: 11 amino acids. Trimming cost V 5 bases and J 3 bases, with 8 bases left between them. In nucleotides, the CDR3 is TGCAGTGCTGACAGAAACTACGAGCAGTACTTC. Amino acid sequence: CSADRNYEQYF.

The CDR3 spells CASSHRGDTEAFF. For the CDR3, the DNA is TGCGCCAGCAGCCACAGGGGGGACACTGAAGCTTTCTTT. The chain joins TRBV5-1 to TRBJ1-1; 8 bases are shared with TRBD1. Per germline, CDR1 SGHRS and CDR2 YFSETQ. J gave up 3 bases and V 4 bases, and 2 bases lay outside the gene matches. The length of the CDR3 is 13 residues.

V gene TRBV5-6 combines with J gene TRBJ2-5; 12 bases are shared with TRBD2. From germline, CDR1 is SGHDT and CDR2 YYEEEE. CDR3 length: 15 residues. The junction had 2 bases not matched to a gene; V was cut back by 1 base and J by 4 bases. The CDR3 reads CASSLLLAGGETQYF. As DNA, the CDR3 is TGTGCCAGCAGCTTGTTACTAGCGGGAGGAGAGACCCAGTACTTC. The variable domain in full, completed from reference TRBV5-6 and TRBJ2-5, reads DAGVTQSPTHLIKTRGQQVTLRCSPKSGHDTVSWYQQALGQGPQFIFQYYEEEERQRGNFPDRFSGHQFPNYSSELNVNALLLGDSALYLCASSLLLAGGETQYFGPGTRLLVL.

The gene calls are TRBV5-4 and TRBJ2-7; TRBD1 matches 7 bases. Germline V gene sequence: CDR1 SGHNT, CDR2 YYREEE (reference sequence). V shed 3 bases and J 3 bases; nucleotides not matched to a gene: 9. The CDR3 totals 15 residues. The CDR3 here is CASSSKRQGDYEQYF. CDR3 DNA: TGTGCCAGCAGCTCAAAGCGCCAGGGGGACTACGAGCAGTACTTC.

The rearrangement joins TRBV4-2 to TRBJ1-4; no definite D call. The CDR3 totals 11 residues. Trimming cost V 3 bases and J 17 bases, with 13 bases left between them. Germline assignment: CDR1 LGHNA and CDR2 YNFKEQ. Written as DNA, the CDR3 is TGTGCCAGCAGCCACAACGAAGGACGCTTTTTT. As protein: CASSHNEGRFF.

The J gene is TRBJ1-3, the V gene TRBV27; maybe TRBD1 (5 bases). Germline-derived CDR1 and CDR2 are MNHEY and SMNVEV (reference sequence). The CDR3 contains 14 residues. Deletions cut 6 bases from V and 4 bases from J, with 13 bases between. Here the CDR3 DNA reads TGTGCCAGCAGGGCTCGGGGGGTAGGAAACACCATATATTTT. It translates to CASRARGVGNTIYF.

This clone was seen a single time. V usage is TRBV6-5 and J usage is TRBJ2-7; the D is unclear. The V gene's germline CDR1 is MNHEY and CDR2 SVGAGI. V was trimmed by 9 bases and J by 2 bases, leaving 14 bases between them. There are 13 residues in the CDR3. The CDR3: CASRTNPTYEQYF. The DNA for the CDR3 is TGTGCCAGTCGGACGAATCCGACCTACGAGCAGTACTTC.

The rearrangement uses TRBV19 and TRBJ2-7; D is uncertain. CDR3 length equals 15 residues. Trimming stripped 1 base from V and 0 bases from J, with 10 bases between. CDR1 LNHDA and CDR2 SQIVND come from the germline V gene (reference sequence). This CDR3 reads CASSIGTDYSYEQYF. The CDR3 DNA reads TGTGCCAGTAGTATAGGAACAGATTACTCCTACGAGCAGTACTTC. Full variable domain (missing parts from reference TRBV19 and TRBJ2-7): DGGITQSPKYLFRKEGQNVTLSCEQNLNHDAMYWYRQDPGQGLRLIYYSQIVNDFQKGDIAEGYSVSREKKESFPLTVTSAQKNPTAFYLCASSIGTDYSYEQYFGPGTRLTVT.

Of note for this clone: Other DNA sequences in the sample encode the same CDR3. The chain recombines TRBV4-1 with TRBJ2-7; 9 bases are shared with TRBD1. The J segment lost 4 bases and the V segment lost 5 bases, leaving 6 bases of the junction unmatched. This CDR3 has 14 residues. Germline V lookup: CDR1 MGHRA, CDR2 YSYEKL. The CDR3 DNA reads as TGCGCCAGCAGCAACCCGGGACAGGGTTACGAGCAGTACTTC. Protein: CASSNPGQGYEQYF.

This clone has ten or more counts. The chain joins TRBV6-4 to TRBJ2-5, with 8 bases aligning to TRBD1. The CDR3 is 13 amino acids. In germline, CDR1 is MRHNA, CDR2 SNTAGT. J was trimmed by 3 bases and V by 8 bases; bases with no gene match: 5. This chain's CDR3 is CASAAQGEETQYF. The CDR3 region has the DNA TGTGCCAGCGCCGCACAGGGGGAAGAGACCCAGTACTTC.

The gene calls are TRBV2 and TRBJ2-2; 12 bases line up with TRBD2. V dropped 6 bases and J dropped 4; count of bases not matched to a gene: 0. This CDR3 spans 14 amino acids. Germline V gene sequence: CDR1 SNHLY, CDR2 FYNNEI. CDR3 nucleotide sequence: TGTGCCAGCAGGACTAGCGGGAGCACCGGGGAGCTGTTTTTT. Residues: CASRTSGSTGELFF.

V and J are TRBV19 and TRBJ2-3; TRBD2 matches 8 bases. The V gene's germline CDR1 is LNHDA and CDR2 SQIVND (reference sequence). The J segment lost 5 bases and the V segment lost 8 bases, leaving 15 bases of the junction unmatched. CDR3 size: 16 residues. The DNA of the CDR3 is TGTGCCAGTTCGAAAATAGCGGGAACCACTGGAGATACGCAGTATTTT. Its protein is CASSKIAGTTGDTQYF.

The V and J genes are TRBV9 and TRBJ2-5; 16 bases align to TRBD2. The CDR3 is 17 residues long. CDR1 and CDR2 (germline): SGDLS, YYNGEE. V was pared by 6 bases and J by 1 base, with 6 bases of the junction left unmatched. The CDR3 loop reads CASKPGLAGGRQETQYF. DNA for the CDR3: TGTGCCAGCAAGCCGGGACTAGCGGGAGGGCGCCAAGAGACCCAGTACTTC.

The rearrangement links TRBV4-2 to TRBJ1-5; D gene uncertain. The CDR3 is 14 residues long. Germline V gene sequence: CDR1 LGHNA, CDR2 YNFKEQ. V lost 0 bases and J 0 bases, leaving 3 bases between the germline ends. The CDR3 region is CASSQDTSNQPQHF. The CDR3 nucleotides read TGTGCCAGCAGCCAAGATACTAGCAATCAGCCCCAGCATTTT.

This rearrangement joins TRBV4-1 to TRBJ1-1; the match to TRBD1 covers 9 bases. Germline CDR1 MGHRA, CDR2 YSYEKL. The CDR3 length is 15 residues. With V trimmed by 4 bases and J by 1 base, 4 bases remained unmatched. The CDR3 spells CASSRQDRGNTEAFF. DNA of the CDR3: TGCGCCAGCAGCCGCCAGGACAGGGGGAACACTGAAGCTTTCTTT.

The CDR3 reads CATKGGLNTEAFF. CDR3 nucleotide sequence: TGCGCAACTAAGGGGGGCTTGAACACTGAAGCTTTCTTT. This chain joins TRBV10-1 and TRBJ1-1; D perhaps matches TRBD1 (6 bases). This CDR3 region has 13 residues. Germline lookup yields CDR1 WNHNN and CDR2 SYGVQD (reference sequence).